The source of this T cell receptor (beta chain) is a study of T cells after yellow fever vaccination. Study-level information: SMART-Seq v4 Ultra Low Input prepared the low-cell-number fractions.

Each CDR3 protein is one row after TCRdb ran MiXCR on the 5' RACE reads. Here the sample spans 95,000 to 100,000 distinct CDR3 sequences, under 7% being singletons. The CDR3 loop spans 15 amino acids. V dropped 4 bases and J dropped 4; count of bases not matched to a gene: 5. Overall study findings and caveats: Among all clonotypes, a small share was observed in both CD4 and CD8 compartments. When the response was secondary, it was weaker but reached its peak faster, day 5 versus 15.

This clonotype was observed a few times. Its antigen is undetermined. The sample in question was CD8+ T cells sorted from PBMCs, obtained 10 days after the yellow fever booster vaccination. This sequence was found in a man aged 18 to 29 who received the YFV17D yellow fever vaccine. The V and J genes are TRBV12-3 or TRBV12-4 and TRBJ1-5; 9 bases match TRBD1. CDR3 in amino acids: CASSSGQGSNQPQHF. CDR3 nucleotide sequence: TGTGCCAGCAGTTCCGGACAGGGGAGTAATCAGCCCCAGCATTTT.